Reported below is one T cell receptor (beta chain). This specimen comes from a study of blood T cell repertoires in COVID-19. Study-wide context: Acute and convalescent COVID-19 samples came from the United States, Italy and Spain. Sources were T cells, B-cell-depleted T cells, or PBMCs; the material itself was cDNA or gDNA.

The CDR3 is 16 residues long. With 3 bases clipped from V and 6 bases from J, the junction kept 10 bases outside the gene matches. Per germline, CDR1 MDHEN and CDR2 SYDVKM. Original methodology: Amplified reference gene primers provided the basis for estimating nucleated cell counts. Sequencing used immunoSEQ multiplex PCR; TCRdb keeps in-frame clones, though not all of them. That table furnishes V, J and clone size, whereas the DNA furnished D and trimming. Among roughly 380,000 clones listed, 85% were seen once. The gene calls are TRBV28 and TRBJ1-1, with 10 nucleotides matching TRBD1. The sequencing sample was made of peripheral blood. This receptor was taken from a woman aged 18-29 years with acute or convalescent COVID-19. CDR3 sequence (DNA): TGTGCCAGCAGTTTCCTCCAGGACAGGGGGAGGTCTGAAGCTTTCTTT. Translation: CASSFLQDRGRSEAFF. The variable domain in full, completed from reference TRBV28 and TRBJ1-1, reads DVKVTQSSRYLVKRTGEKVFLECVQDMDHENMFWYRQDPGLGLRLIYFSYDVKMKEKGDIPEGYSVSREKKERFSLILESASTNQTSMYLCASSFLQDRGRSEAFFGQGTRLTVV.